The rows below give T cell receptor beta chains drawn from one sample of a study of radiotherapy plus CTLA-4 blockade in lung cancer. Clones were read by immunoSEQ multiplex PCR, and TCRdb kept only the in-frame ones, dropping some. The data hold about 120,000 clones, with just under 80% observed a single time. The sample was peripheral blood, taken from a patient treated with radiotherapy plus ipilimumab. These receptors were obtained from a human donor with non-small cell lung cancer who had a partial response to radiotherapy plus ipilimumab. The CDR3 runs from the conserved cysteine through the conserved F or W. D genes are given only for firm matches. The size field is filled for only some rows; it gives once, few, many or a size class.

D,size,J,V,CDR3,DNA
-,-,TRBJ2-2,TRBV9,CASSVAGDTGELFF,TGTGCCAGCAGCGTAGCAGGGGACACCGGGGAGCTGTTTTTT
-,-,TRBJ1-1,TRBV9,CASSAGGGMNTEAFF,TGTGCCAGCAGCGCCGGGGGGGGCATGAACACTGAAGCTTTCTTT
-,-,TRBJ2-1,TRBV7-2,CASSRNKGGGTGQFF,TGTGCCAGCAGCAGAAATAAAGGCGGAGGTACTGGGCAGTTCTTC
-,-,TRBJ1-2,TRBV7-2,CASSSSETGYTF,TGTGCCAGCAGCTCTTCAGAAACCGGCTACACCTTC
TRBD1,-,TRBJ1-1,TRBV4-1,CASSQQGAETEAFF,TGCGCCAGCAGCCAACAGGGGGCAGAAACTGAAGCTTTCTTT
-,-,TRBJ1-1,TRBV6-5,CASMSTLNTEAFF,TGTGCCAGCATGAGCACCCTGAACACTGAAGCTTTCTTT
TRBD1,-,TRBJ1-5,TRBV19,CASSRTGSYQPQHF,TGTGCCAGTAGCCGGACAGGGTCCTACCAGCCCCAGCATTTT
TRBD2,-,TRBJ2-1,TRBV27,CASSPGLAGDEQFF,TGTGCCAGCAGTCCGGGACTAGCGGGAGACGAGCAGTTCTTC
-,few,TRBJ1-5,TRBV6-1,CASSERSLQPQHF,TGTGCCAGCAGTGAACGTTCTCTGCAGCCCCAGCATTTT
-,-,TRBJ2-2,TRBV19,CASSIEGAGELFF,TGTGCCAGTAGTATAGAAGGAGCCGGGGAGCTGTTTTTT
TRBD2,-,TRBJ2-4,TRBV4-1,CASSQEGTKAKNIQYF,TGCGCCAGCAGCCAAGAAGGGACTAAAGCCAAAAACATTCAGTACTTC
TRBD1,few,TRBJ1-1,TRBV28,CASSLTQGGSTEAFF,TGTGCCAGCAGTTTGACCCAGGGGGGAAGCACTGAAGCTTTCTTT
-,-,TRBJ1-1,TRBV28,CASSLSEVAFF,TGTGCCAGCAGTTTATCGGAGGTGGCTTTCTTT
TRBD1,-,TRBJ1-5,TRBV5-1,CASSTTGQGNQPQHF,TGCGCCAGCAGCACAACTGGACAGGGGAATCAGCCCCAGCATTTT
-,-,TRBJ1-2,TRBV6-1,CASSEVLNRTYGYTF,TGTGCCAGCAGTGAGGTCCTGAACAGAACCTATGGCTACACCTTC
-,-,TRBJ1-2,TRBV29-1,CSVEPGGKGYGYTF,TGCAGCGTTGAACCGGGGGGAAAGGGCTATGGCTACACCTTC
TRBD2,-,TRBJ2-1,TRBV4-1,CASSQDKLAGRQFF,TGCGCCAGCAGCCAAGATAAGCTAGCGGGCCGACAGTTCTTC
-,few,TRBJ1-4,TRBV28,CASSLDIYNEKLFF,TGTGCCAGCAGTTTAGACATATACAATGAAAAACTGTTTTTT
TRBD2,few,TRBJ2-7,TRBV6-4,CASSETSGRRPTSEYF,TGTGCCAGCAGTGAGACTAGCGGGAGGCGACCTACGAGTGAGTACTTC
-,-,TRBJ2-1,TRBV7-9,CASSPSPNEQFF,TGTGCCAGCAGCCCCAGTCCCAATGAGCAGTTCTTC
-,-,TRBJ2-3,TRBV29-1,CSVERGTDTQYF,TGCAGCGTTGAAAGGGGGACAGATACGCAGTATTTT
-,few,TRBJ1-1,TRBV20-1,CSARLYPEAFF,TGCAGTGCTAGACTATACCCCGAAGCTTTCTTT
-,-,TRBJ2-7,TRBV11-2,CASSAGNRVSYEQYF,TGTGCCAGCAGCGCCGGGAACAGGGTTTCCTACGAGCAGTACTTC
TRBD1,few,TRBJ2-1,TRBV18,CASSPFTLAGQGALYNEQFF,TGTGCCAGCTCACCATTTACGCTAGCGGGACAGGGGGCACTCTACAATGAGCAGTTCTTC
TRBD2,-,TRBJ2-1,TRBV7-7,CASSITSGTNNEQFF,TGTGCTAGCAGCATTACTAGCGGGACTAACAATGAGCAGTTCTTC
TRBD1,-,TRBJ1-5,TRBV27,CASSLYSGTGGLVSNQPQHF,TGTGCCAGCAGTTTATACTCCGGGACAGGGGGTTTAGTTAGCAATCAGCCCCAGCATTTT
TRBD1,-,TRBJ1-2,TRBV18,CASSPNFGTAVSDGYTF,TGTGCCAGCTCACCAAACTTTGGGACAGCTGTGTCGGATGGCTACACCTTC
-,-,TRBJ2-5,TRBV29-1,CSGLTSTQTQYF,TGCAGCGGCCTTACTAGCACCCAGACCCAGTACTTC
-,-,TRBJ2-7,TRBV28,CASSPGVEGEQYF,TGTGCCAGCAGCCCCGGGGTGGAAGGGGAGCAGTACTTC
TRBD2,-,TRBJ2-2,TRBV5-1,CASSLGRLGLAENTGELFF,TGCGCCAGCAGCTTGGGGCGGCTCGGACTAGCCGAGAACACCGGGGAGCTGTTTTTT
TRBD1,-,TRBJ1-1,TRBV19,CASSPSRDRGTEAFF,TGTGCCAGTAGTCCCTCCCGGGACAGAGGGACTGAAGCTTTCTTT
-,few,TRBJ1-2,TRBV27,CASSLAGKSNYGYTF,TGTGCCAGCAGTTTAGCCGGGAAGAGCAACTATGGCTACACCTTC
TRBD1,-,TRBJ1-5,TRBV28,CASIPQGAINQPQHF,TGTGCCAGCATCCCCCAGGGGGCCATCAATCAGCCCCAGCATTTT
TRBD2,-,TRBJ2-7,TRBV6-1,CASFDSGSFSYEQYF,TGTGCCAGTTTTGATAGCGGGAGTTTTTCCTACGAGCAGTACTTC
TRBD1,-,TRBJ1-1,TRBV28,CASKLRTGGEAFF,TGTGCCAGCAAACTCCGGACAGGAGGAGAAGCTTTCTTT
TRBD2,-,TRBJ2-1,TRBV7-9,CASSPPLVSGRSAYNEQFF,TGTGCCAGCAGCCCCCCGCTGGTTAGCGGGAGAAGTGCCTACAATGAGCAGTTCTTC
-,-,TRBJ1-5,TRBV19,CASSIRQALRRSSNQPQHF,TGTGCCAGTAGTATTAGACAGGCCCTCCGCCGCTCTAGCAATCAGCCCCAGCATTTT
-,-,TRBJ1-1,TRBV6-5,CASSYSRSNTEAFF,TGTGCCAGCAGTTACTCCAGATCTAACACTGAAGCTTTCTTT
TRBD2,-,TRBJ2-3,TRBV7-3,CASSTRGGFTDTQYF,TGTGCCAGCAGCACACGGGGGGGATTCACAGATACGCAGTATTTT
-,-,TRBJ1-2,TRBV6-1,CASSPRWDISGYTF,TGTGCCAGCAGCCCTCGCTGGGACATCTCGGGCTACACCTTC
-,-,TRBJ2-2,TRBV19,CASSRRTENTGELFF,TGTGCCAGTAGTAGGAGGACAGAGAACACCGGGGAGCTGTTTTTT
TRBD2,-,TRBJ2-5,TRBV5-6,CASSFPAGVVETQYF,TGTGCCAGCAGCTTCCCAGCGGGAGTAGTAGAGACCCAGTACTTC
TRBD1,-,TRBJ1-1,TRBV11-2,CASSLSGGRRNTEAFF,TGTGCCAGCAGCTTATCAGGGGGCAGGAGGAACACTGAAGCTTTCTTT
-,-,TRBJ1-1,TRBV7-2,CASSLTGRAEAFF,TGTGCCAGCAGCTTAACCGGGAGGGCTGAAGCTTTCTTT